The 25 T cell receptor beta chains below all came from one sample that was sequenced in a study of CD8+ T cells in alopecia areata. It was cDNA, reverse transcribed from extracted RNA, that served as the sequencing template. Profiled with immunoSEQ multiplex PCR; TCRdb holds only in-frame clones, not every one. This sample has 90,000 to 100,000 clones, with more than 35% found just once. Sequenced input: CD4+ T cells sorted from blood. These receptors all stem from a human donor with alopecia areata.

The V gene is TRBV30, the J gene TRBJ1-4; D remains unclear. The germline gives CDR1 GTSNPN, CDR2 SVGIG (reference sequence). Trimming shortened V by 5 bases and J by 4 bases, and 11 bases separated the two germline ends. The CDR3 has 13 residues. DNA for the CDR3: TGTGCCTGGTCCTGGGATATTAATGAAAAACTGTTTTTT. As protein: CAWSWDINEKLFF.

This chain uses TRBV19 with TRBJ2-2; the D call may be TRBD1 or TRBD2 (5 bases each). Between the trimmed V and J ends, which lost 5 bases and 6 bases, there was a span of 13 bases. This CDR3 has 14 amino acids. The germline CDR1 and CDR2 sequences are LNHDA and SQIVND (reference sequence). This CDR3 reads CASSEQDGAGELFF. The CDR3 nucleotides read TGTGCCAGTAGTGAACAGGACGGGGCCGGGGAGCTGTTTTTT.

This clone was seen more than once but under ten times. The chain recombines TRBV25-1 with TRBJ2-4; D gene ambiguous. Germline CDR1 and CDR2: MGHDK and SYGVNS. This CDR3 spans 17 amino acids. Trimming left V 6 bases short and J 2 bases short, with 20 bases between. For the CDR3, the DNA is TGTGCCAGCAGCACCCTGAGCCCCTTAGGGCCCAAAAACATTCAGTACTTC. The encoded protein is CASSTLSPLGPKNIQYF.

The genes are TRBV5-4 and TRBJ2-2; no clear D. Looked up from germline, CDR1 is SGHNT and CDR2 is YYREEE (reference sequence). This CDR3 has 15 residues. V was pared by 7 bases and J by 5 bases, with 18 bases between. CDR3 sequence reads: CASSPASPRTGELFF. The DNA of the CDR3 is TGTGCCAGCTCCCCGGCGTCCCCGCGGACCGGGGAGCTGTTTTTT.

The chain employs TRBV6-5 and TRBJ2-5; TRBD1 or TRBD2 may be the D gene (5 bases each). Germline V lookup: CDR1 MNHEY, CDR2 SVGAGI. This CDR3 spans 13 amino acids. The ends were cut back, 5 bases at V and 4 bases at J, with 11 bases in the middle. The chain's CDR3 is CASSIPGTETQYF. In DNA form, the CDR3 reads TGTGCCAGCAGTATACCCGGGACAGAGACCCAGTACTTC.

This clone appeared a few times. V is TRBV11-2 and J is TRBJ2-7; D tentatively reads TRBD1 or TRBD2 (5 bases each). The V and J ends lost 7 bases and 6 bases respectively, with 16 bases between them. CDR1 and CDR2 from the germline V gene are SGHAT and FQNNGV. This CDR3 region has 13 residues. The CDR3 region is CASTPDGAGEQYF. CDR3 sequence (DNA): TGTGCCAGCACCCCGGACGGGGCGGGCGAGCAGTACTTC. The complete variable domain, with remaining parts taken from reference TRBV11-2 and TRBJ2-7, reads EAGVAQSPRYKIIEKRQSVAFWCNPISGHATLYWYQQILGQGPKLLIQFQNNGVVDDSQLPKDRFSAERLKGVDSTLKIQPAKLEDSAVYLCASTPDGAGEQYFGPGTRLTVT.

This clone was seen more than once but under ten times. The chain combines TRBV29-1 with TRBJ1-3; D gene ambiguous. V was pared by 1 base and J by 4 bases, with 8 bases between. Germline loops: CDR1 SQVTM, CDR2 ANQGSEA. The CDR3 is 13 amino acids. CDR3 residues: CSVEGRPGNTIYF. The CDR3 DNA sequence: TGCAGCGTTGAAGGACGGCCGGGAAACACCATATATTTT.

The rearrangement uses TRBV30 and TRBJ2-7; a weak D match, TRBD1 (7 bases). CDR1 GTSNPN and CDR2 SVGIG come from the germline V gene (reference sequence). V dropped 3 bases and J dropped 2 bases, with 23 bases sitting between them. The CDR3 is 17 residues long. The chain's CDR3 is CAWRGQRWVGGTYEQYF. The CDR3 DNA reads TGTGCCTGGAGGGGACAGCGCTGGGTGGGGGGAACCTACGAGCAGTACTTC.

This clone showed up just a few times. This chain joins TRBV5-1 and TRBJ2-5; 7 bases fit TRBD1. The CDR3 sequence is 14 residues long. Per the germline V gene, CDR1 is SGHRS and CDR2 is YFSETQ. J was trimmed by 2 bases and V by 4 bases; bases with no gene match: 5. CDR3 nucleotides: TGCGCCAGCAGCCCGGGGACAGAGCAAGAGACCCAGTACTTC. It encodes CASSPGTEQETQYF.

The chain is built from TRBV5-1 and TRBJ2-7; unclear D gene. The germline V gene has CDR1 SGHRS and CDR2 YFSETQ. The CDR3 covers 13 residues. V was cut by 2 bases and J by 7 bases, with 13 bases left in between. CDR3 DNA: TGCGCCAGCAGCTTTGAAGGTCTGAGTGAGCAGTACTTC. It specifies CASSFEGLSEQYF.

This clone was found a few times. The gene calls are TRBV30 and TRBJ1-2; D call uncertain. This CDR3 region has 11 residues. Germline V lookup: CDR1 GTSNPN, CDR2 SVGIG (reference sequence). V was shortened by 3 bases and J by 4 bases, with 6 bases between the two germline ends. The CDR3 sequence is CAWRGSYGYTF. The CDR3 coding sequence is TGTGCCTGGAGGGGCTCCTATGGCTACACCTTC.

CDR3: CASSPPGQLSYEQYF. In nucleotides, the CDR3 is TGTGCCAGCTCACCCCCTGGACAGCTCTCCTACGAGCAGTACTTC. The chain employs TRBV18 and TRBJ2-7, with D perhaps matching TRBD1 (6 bases). V shed 3 bases and J shed 0 bases, with 12 bases lying between them. CDR1 is KGHSH and CDR2 is LQKENI in the germline V gene. This CDR3 has 15 amino acids.

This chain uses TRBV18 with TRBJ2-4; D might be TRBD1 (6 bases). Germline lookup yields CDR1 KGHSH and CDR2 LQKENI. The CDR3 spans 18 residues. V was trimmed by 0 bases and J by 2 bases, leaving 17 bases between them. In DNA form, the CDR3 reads TGTGCCAGCTCACCACCGTTGCGATTGGGGGCAACCAAAAACATTCAGTACTTC. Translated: CASSPPLRLGATKNIQYF. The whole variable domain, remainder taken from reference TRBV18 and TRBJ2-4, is NAGVMQNPRHLVRRRGQEARLRCSPMKGHSHVYWYRQLPEEGLKFMVYLQKENIIDESGMPKERFSAEFPKEGPSILRIQQVVRGDSAAYFCASSPPLRLGATKNIQYFGAGTRLSVL.

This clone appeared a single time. In DNA, the CDR3 is TGCAGCGTTGCCCAAAGTCTAGCCGGGGAGCTGTTTTTT. Its protein product is CSVAQSLAGELFF. V gene TRBV29-1 combines with J gene TRBJ2-2; D unclear. The V gene's germline CDR1 is SQVTM and CDR2 ANQGSEA. This CDR3 has 13 amino acids. Trimming shortened V by 4 bases and J by 6 bases, and 12 bases separated the two germline ends.

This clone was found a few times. The CDR3 nucleotides read TGTGCCATCAGTGATGGTTACGACCGGTCCATGAACACTGAAGCTTTCTTT. It encodes CAISDGYDRSMNTEAFF. The V gene is TRBV10-3, the J gene TRBJ1-1; D remains unclear. The V end lost 3 bases, the J end lost 0 bases, and 17 bases lay between the germline ends. There are 17 residues in the CDR3. Per germline, CDR1 ENHRY and CDR2 SYGVKD.

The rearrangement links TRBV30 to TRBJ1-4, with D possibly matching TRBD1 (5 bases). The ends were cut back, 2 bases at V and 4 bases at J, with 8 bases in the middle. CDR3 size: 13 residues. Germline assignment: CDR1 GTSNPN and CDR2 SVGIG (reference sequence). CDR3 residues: CAWSRQNNEKLFF. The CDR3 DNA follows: TGTGCCTGGAGTCGACAGAATAATGAAAAACTGTTTTTT.

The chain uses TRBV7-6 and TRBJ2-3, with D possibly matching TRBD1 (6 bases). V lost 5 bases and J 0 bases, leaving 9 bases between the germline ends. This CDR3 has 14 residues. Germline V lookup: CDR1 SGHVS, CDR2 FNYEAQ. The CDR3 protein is CASSGQGSTDTQYF. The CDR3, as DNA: TGTGCCAGCAGCGGGCAGGGGAGCACAGATACGCAGTATTTT.

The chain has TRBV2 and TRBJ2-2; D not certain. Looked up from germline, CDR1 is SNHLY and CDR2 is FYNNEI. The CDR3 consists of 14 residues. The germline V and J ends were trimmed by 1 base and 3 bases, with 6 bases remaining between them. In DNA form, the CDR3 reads TGTGCCAGCAGTGAAGACAGTTACACCGGGGAGCTGTTTTTT. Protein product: CASSEDSYTGELFF. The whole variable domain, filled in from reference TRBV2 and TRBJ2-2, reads EPEVTQTPSHQVTQMGQEVILRCVPISNHLYFYWYRQILGQKVEFLVSFYNNEISEKSEIFDDQFSVERPDGSNFTLKIRSTKLEDSAMYFCASSEDSYTGELFFGEGSRLTVL.

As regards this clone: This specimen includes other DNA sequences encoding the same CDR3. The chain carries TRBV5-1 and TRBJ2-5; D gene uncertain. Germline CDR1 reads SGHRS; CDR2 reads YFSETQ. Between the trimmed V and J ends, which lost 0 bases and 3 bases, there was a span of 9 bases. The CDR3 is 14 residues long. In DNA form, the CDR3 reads TGCGCCAGCAGCTTGGTTCTAGGTGAAGAGACCCAGTACTTC. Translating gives CASSLVLGEETQYF.

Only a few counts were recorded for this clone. CDR3 bases: TGCAGCGTTGAGTTTCGTACAGGCTTAGAGACCCAGTACTTC. It translates to CSVEFRTGLETQYF. The genes are TRBV29-1 and TRBJ2-5; the D gene is possibly TRBD1 (5 bases). Germline V gives CDR1 SQVTM, CDR2 ANQGSEA. Trimming left V 3 bases short and J 4 bases short, with 15 bases between. The CDR3 runs to 14 residues.

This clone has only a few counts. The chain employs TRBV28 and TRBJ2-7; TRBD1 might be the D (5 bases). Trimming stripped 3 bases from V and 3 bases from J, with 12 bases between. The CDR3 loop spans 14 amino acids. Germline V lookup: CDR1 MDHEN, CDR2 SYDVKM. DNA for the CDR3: TGTGCCAGCAGTTTCCAGGGTATGGGCTACGAGCAGTACTTC. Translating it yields CASSFQGMGYEQYF.

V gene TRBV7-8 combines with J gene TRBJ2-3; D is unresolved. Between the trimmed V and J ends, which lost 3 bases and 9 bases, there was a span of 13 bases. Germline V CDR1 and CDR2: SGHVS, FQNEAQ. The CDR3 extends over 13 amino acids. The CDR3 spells CASSLLRVETQYF. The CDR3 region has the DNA TGTGCCAGCAGCTTGCTTCGGGTGGAAACGCAGTATTTT.

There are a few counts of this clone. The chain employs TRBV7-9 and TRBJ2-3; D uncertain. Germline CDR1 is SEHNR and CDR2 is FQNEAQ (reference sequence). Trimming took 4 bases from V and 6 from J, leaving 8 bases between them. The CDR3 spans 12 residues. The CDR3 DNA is TGTGCCAGCAGCTCCACCCTGGATACGCAGTATTTT. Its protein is CASSSTLDTQYF.

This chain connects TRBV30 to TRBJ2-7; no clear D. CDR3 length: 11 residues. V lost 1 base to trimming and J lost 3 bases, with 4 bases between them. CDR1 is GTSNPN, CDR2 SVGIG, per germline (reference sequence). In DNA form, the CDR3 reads TGTGCCTGGAGTGATTACTACGAGCAGTACTTC. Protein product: CAWSDYYEQYF.

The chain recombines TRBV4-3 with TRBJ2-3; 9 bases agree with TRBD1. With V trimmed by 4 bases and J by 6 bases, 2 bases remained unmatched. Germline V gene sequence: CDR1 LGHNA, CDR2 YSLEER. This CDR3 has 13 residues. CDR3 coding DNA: TGCGCCAGCAGCCGAGACAGGGGGGATACGCAGTATTTT. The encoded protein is CASSRDRGDTQYF.